The rows below give T cell receptor beta chains drawn from one sample of a study of blood T cells in healthy people across ages. TCRdb ran MiXCR on the 5' RACE reads and lists one entry per CDR3 protein. The table records about 650,000 distinct CDR3 sequences, approximately 30% of them present only once. The material sequenced was blood. These receptors originate from a woman of 80 years or more in good health. Each CDR3 is given without its conserved first and last residue.

V gene,CDR3 protein
TRBV5-1,AGSLVAGAYNEQY
TRBV4-2,ASSQDLRESGRDIQY
TRBV20-1,SASASGTSNSPLH
TRBV7-2,ASSSSREDGYT
TRBV5-1,ANSLVGSYADTQY
TRBV5-1,ASSLRGPDDVYNEQF
TRBV27,ASSPQKGNSGGAGTDTQY
TRBV7-3,ASSEGQAHEQY
TRBV14,ASSSLRGSSYNEQF
TRBV5-1,ASSPQQGAGTEAF
TRBV6-2/TRBV6-3,ASSYLGGQGVLRTEAF
TRBV6-6,ADSYPDRGRETQY
TRBV13,ASSSGQGFYGYT
TRBV10-3,AISGIARTEAF
TRBV12-3/TRBV12-4,ASSFQNEKLF
TRBV20-1,SAHTGKGGLSEQY
TRBV2,ASSRGQGARGYT
TRBV6-2/TRBV6-3,ASRLASGGNTQY
TRBV2,ASSETGLSNQPQH
TRBV7-9,ASSLGGGHYNEQF
TRBV10-3,AISESAYNEQF
TRBV6-2/TRBV6-3,ASLRTSGADEQF
TRBV29-1,SAAPVRDTEAF
TRBV9,ASSVQTGRSYNERF
TRBV15,ATSGGGGPYNSPLH
TRBV2,ASSPDDSLSWNEKLF
TRBV7-2,ASSIDRGLSYEQY
TRBV6-6,ASTAGTYDYSNQPQH
TRBV11-1,ASSPKRGQRNTEAF
TRBV7-9,ASSPGAGELF
TRBV29-1,SVDRSTDTQY
TRBV2,ASRDSRGAYEQY
TRBV12-3/TRBV12-4,ASSLQGVRTDAQY
TRBV2,ASSEREADTGELF
TRBV12-3/TRBV12-4,ASSFIGGPRSGANVLT
TRBV6-6,ASSPGDRGRKGTEAF
TRBV5-1,ASSETTQGEQY
TRBV2,ASSETSYEQY
TRBV29-1,SVELPNQPQH
TRBV6-2/TRBV6-3,ASSYLAGARDEQF
TRBV20-1,SASPSGNEQF
TRBV6-6,ASIQGQGATSEAF